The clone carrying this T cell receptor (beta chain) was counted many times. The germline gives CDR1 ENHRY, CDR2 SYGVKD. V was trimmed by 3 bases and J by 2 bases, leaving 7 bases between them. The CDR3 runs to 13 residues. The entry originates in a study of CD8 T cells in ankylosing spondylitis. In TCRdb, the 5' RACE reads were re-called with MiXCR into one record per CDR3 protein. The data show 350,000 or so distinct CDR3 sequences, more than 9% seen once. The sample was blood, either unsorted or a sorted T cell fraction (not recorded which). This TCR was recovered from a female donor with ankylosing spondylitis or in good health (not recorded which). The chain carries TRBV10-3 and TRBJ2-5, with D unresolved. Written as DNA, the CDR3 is TGTGCCATCAGTGACGGCCAGCAAGAGACCCAGTACTTC. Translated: CAISDGQQETQYF.